In this sample, the clone carrying this TCR beta chain turned up many times. Its antigen is unidentified. In TCRdb, the multiplex PCR reads were re-called with MiXCR into one record per CDR3 protein. The sample yields 85,000 to 130,000 distinct CDR3 sequences, 30% seen once. The CDR3 runs 14 residues. V gave up 0 bases and J gave up 6 bases, with 9 bases separating them. Germline loops: CDR1 SGDLS, CDR2 YYNGEE. This sample is part of a study of breast tumors, draining lymph nodes, adjacent tissues. Study-level points and caveats: Tumors had less TCR diversity than lymph nodes, more than nontumor tissue. Compared with basal-like, luminal-like tumors shared significantly more repertoire with nontumor tissue. Findings are consistent with lymph node origin and intratumoral expansion of most tumor T cells.

Axillary draining lymph nodes of breast cancer patients supplied the node samples. Material for sequencing was axillary lymph node tissue. The J gene is TRBJ2-2, the V gene TRBV9; no definite D call. This TCR was recovered from a female donor with breast cancer. Some clones in this sample may be carry-over from other donors' samples. CDR3 in DNA: TGTGCCAGCAGCGTAGTTGCAGTTTCCGGGGAGCTGTTTTTT. Protein sequence: CASSVVAVSGELFF. The complete variable domain, with remaining parts taken from reference TRBV9 and TRBJ2-2, reads DSGVTQTPKHLITATGQRVTLRCSPRSGDLSVYWYQQSLDQGLQFLIQYYNGEERAKGNILERFSAQQFPDLHSELNLSSLELGDSALYFCASSVVAVSGELFFGEGSRLTVL.